This TCR beta chain was retrieved from a study of beta chain features in type 1 diabetes (dated by TCRdb to 2016 to 2019). Describing the broader study: Mean age, gender distribution, total cell number and subset yield were not different between patients and healthy donors. A total of about 110,000,000 sorted cells were examined across all samples, and a strong correlation was observed between cell number per subset and RNA yield. In the study, TCRB repertoires of sorted circulating CD4+ T cell subsets from recently diagnosed type 1 diabetes patients were compared with those of matched healthy donors. Naive and central memory subsets were obtained from all 30 or so donors, but regulatory and stem cell-like memory subsets were isolated from only 8 patients and roughly 8 healthy donors. General conclusions and limits of the study: Because the HLA sub-analyses included only small numbers of individuals, any influence of HLA type on TCRB rearrangement was left unresolved. In all four CD4+ subsets, TCRB CDR3 length was moderately but significantly shorter in type 1 diabetes patients. PCR may preferentially amplify shorter templates, but because patient and control samples were amplified and corrected together, any resulting skew would affect both groups equally. Patients with type 1 diabetes made fewer insertions and deleted more nucleotides at VDJ recombination sites, implying thymic rearrangement abnormalities. Naive, central memory and regulatory TCRB repertoires appeared to be more alike among patients than among healthy donors. Because cDNA rather than genomic DNA was sequenced, highly expressing activated cells could have been over-represented, although no difference in activation and CD3 levels was found between groups.

Points on this clone: Its antigen remains undetermined. No base quality values were provided; no much bigger clone lies one nucleotide off.

At the junction V is shortened by 0 bases and J by 6 bases, with 6 bases in between. Taken from cysteine to phenylalanine, the CDR3 has 13 residues. Only the CDR3 portion is preserved as DNA: 39 bases, with reading frame beginning at the first base. Based on the germline V gene, the CDR1 and CDR2 sequences are LGHNA and YSLEER. Each donor gave one peripheral blood draw, approximately 110 mL on average, collected into heparinised tubes. Naive, central memory, regulatory and stem cell-like memory CD4+ T cells were sorted on a BD FACSAria II using a panel including CD45RO, CCR7, CD25, CD127, CD95 and CD27. A purity above 95% was achieved for all sorted populations. PBMCs were isolated right away by Lymphoprep density gradient centrifugation and were stained directly, without culture. Samples were stained and sorted in pairs, with one healthy donor and one patient per experiment, so that batch effects were minimized.

The entire isolated RNA was reverse transcribed using the High Capacity cDNA Reverse Transcription Kit, and thus expressed TCRB transcripts were sequenced. Deep immunoSEQ sequencing was applied to naive, central memory and regulatory T cell samples, giving an average of roughly 3.5 million total reads per sample. Sorted cells were lysed in RLT buffer and RNA was extracted with DNase-treated RNeasy Micro or Mini kits, depending on cell number. To prevent cross-contamination, each cell subset was processed individually, whereas patient and healthy donor samples were processed jointly. The immunoSEQ multiplex PCR was used to amplify TCRB sequences from cDNA, generating 87-bp fragments that spanned the CDR3 region. Sequencing of the amplicons was done on the Illumina HiSeq platform. The authors' pipeline ran thus. PCR bias was corrected computationally using synthetic template baselines, and reads within Hamming distance 2 were collapsed, with unmergeable singletons discarded. Reads were aligned to IMGT to assign V, D and J genes, CDR3 length, and insertions or deletions at six rearrangement sites. Within each subset, clonotype counts were normalized to sorted cell number, after which true diversity and Gini coefficients were computed with the tcR R package. The overlap coefficient, calculated on TCRB nucleotide sequences, was used to measure repertoire sharing. The immuneACCESS repertoire file appears here via TCRdb, limited to in-frame rearrangements. These files lack a portion of the clones; in checked studies, under half of the deficit traces to unresolved V genes, and the cause of the others is not known. The V and J calls and clone size come from that table; D and trimming were worked out from the DNA. In this sample the table shows 95,000 to 150,000 clones, about a sixth of which occur a single time. The top ten clonotypes cover 2% to 3% of the sample.

The sample consisted of central memory CD4+ T cells from blood. Here the chain combines TRBV4-3 and TRBJ1-5; the D gene cannot be resolved reliably. This receptor was identified in a man aged 25 to 40 with type 1 diabetes. The nucleotide sequence reads TGCGCCAGCAGCCAAGAAACAGCTCAGCCCCAGCATTTT. It is translated as CASSQETAQPQHF.